A single sample gave rise to the 20 T cell receptor beta chains below, sequenced in a study of blood T cell repertoires in COVID-19 (dated by TCRdb to 2020 to 2021). Libraries were built with the immunoSEQ multiplex PCR assay. The table comes from immuneACCESS by way of TCRdb, which keeps in-frame sequences with V and J called. Part of the clones is missing from these tables; in studies checked, under half for an unresolved V gene and the rest for unknown reasons. The table for this sample lists under 95,000 clones; 75% to 90% of them were counted only once. About 10% of the sample belongs to the ten largest clones. Sequenced: peripheral blood. Source of these receptors: a human donor in a cohort sampled during active COVID-19.

This sequence joins TRBV7-6 and TRBJ1-1; a possible D gene is TRBD1 (6 bases). CDR3 length: 12 residues. The V gene lost 2 bases and the J gene lost 5 bases, with 6 bases spanning the gap. CDR1 and CDR2 from the germline V gene are SGHVS and FNYEAQ. Here the CDR3 reads CASSLRGTEAFF. CDR3 DNA sequence: TGTGCCAGCAGCTTAAGGGGGACTGAAGCTTTCTTT. The full variable domain, rest sourced from reference TRBV7-6 and TRBJ1-1, is GAGVSQSPRYKVTKRGQDVALRCDPISGHVSLYWYRQALGQGPEFLTYFNYEAQQDKSGLPNDRFSAERPEGSISTLTIQRTEQRDSAMYRCASSLRGTEAFFGQGTRLTVV.

This clone was detected a few times. The CDR3 is CASSTRVGPSYEQYF. The CDR3 DNA follows: TGTGCCAGTAGTACCCGGGTGGGGCCCTCCTACGAGCAGTACTTC. V is TRBV19 and J is TRBJ2-7, with D perhaps matching TRBD1 (5 bases). This CDR3 is 15 amino acids long. CDR1 is LNHDA, CDR2 SQIVND, per germline (reference sequence). V was trimmed by 4 bases and J by 0 bases, leaving 13 bases between them.

This sequence joins TRBV3-1 (or the pseudogene TRBV3-2) and TRBJ2-3; 8 bases are a match to TRBD2. Losses at the gene ends were 0 bases for V and 0 bases for J; bases not matched to a gene: 2. The CDR3 spans 16 residues. Looked up from germline, CDR1 is LGHDT and CDR2 is YNNKEL (reference sequence). CDR3 nucleotide sequence: TGTGCCAGCAGCCAAGAAGAGCGGGGGAGCACAGATACGCAGTATTTT. As protein: CASSQEERGSTDTQYF.

The V and J genes are TRBV19 and TRBJ1-1, with 9 bases aligning to TRBD1. V lost 2 bases, J lost 1 base, and 11 bases stayed unmatched. The germline CDR1 and CDR2 sequences are LNHDA and SQIVND (reference sequence). CDR3 length equals 18 residues. The CDR3 spells CASSISTWGQGKNTEAFF. The CDR3, as DNA: TGTGCCAGTAGTATATCCACCTGGGGACAGGGTAAGAACACTGAAGCTTTCTTT.

This chain links TRBV21-1 with TRBJ1-3; the DNA was not used to check the table's D call, TRBD1. TRBV21-1 is a listed pseudogene. The CDR3 is made up of 18 amino acids. CDR3 protein: CASSKRGQGPCSGNTIYF. CDR3 DNA sequence: TGTGCCAGCAGCAAAAGGGGACAGGGGCCCTGCTCTGGAAACACCATATATTTT.

The chain carries TRBV6-2 or TRBV6-3 and TRBJ1-2, with a tentative D call TRBD1 (5 bases). Trimming shortened V by 4 bases and J by 8 bases, and 14 bases separated the two germline ends. This CDR3 is 13 amino acids long. Germline loops: CDR1 MNHEY, CDR2 SVGEGT. CDR3 nucleotides: TGTGCCAGCAGTTCACAGGACCTGGGGGGCTACACCTTC. Protein product: CASSSQDLGGYTF.

V gene TRBV30 combines with J gene TRBJ2-3; tentatively, D is TRBD2 (7 bases). This CDR3 is 14 amino acids long. Trimming left V 8 bases short and J 7 bases short, with 22 bases between. Germline V gene data show CDR1 as GTSNPN and CDR2 as SVGIG (reference sequence). This CDR3 reads CAGTFRGGQYTQYF. DNA of the CDR3: TGTGCCGGGACCTTTAGGGGGGGACAATATACGCAGTATTTT. Full variable domain (missing parts from reference TRBV30 and TRBJ2-3): SQTIHQWPATLVQPVGSPLSLECTVEGTSNPNLYWYRQAAGRGLQLLFYSVGIGQISSEVPQNLSASRPQDRQFILSSKKLLLSDSGFYLCAGTFRGGQYTQYFGPGTRLTVL.

The genes are TRBV7-2 and TRBJ2-1; 11 nucleotides match TRBD2. Germline V CDR1 and CDR2: SGHTA, FQGNSA. The CDR3 has 13 amino acids. The junction had 9 bases not matched to a gene; V was cut back by 5 bases and J by 15 bases. The chain's CDR3 is CASSQTEGTSGFF. The CDR3, as DNA: TGTGCCAGCAGCCAGACGGAAGGGACTAGCGGGTTCTTC. The full variable domain, in which reference TRBV7-2 and TRBJ2-1 provide the parts outside the CDR3, is GAGVSQSPSNKVTEKGKDVELRCDPISGHTALYWYRQSLGQGLEFLIYFQGNSAPDKSGLPSDRFSAERTGGSVSTLTIQRTQQEDSAVYLCASSQTEGTSGFFGPGTRLTVL.

This rearrangement joins TRBV27 to TRBJ2-2, with D possibly matching TRBD2 (5 bases). The germline CDR1 and CDR2 sequences are MNHEY and SMNVEV (reference sequence). The CDR3 consists of 14 residues. V lost 4 bases and J 4 bases, leaving 10 bases between the germline ends. The CDR3 here is CASSSWTGTGELFF. The CDR3 DNA is TGTGCCAGCAGTTCCTGGACTGGCACCGGGGAGCTGTTTTTT.

This clone has ten or more counts. The chain uses TRBV27 and TRBJ1-2, with a tentative D call TRBD1 (6 bases). V dropped 4 bases and J dropped 4 bases, with 13 bases sitting between them. The CDR3 consists of 14 residues. CDR1 is MNHEY, CDR2 SMNVEV, per germline (reference sequence). CDR3 in amino acids: CASSYGGQPYGYTF. The CDR3 DNA follows: TGTGCCAGCAGTTACGGGGGGCAGCCCTATGGCTACACCTTC.

This chain joins TRBV5-6 and TRBJ1-2; a weak D match, TRBD1 (6 bases). Per the germline V gene, CDR1 is SGHDT and CDR2 is YYEEEE. With 4 bases removed from V and 4 bases from J, the gap between germline ends came to 11 bases. The CDR3 contains 13 residues. CDR3 sequence (DNA): TGTGCCAGCAGCATTAGGACAGTCTATGGCTACACCTTC. Amino acid sequence: CASSIRTVYGYTF.

The rearrangement uses TRBV19 and TRBJ2-2; possible D gene TRBD2, 5 bases. Germline V gene sequence: CDR1 LNHDA, CDR2 SQIVND (reference sequence). This CDR3 has 15 residues. Deletions cut 1 base from V and 0 bases from J, with 6 bases between. As DNA, the CDR3 is TGTGCCAGTAGTATAGGGGGAGCGAACACCGGGGAGCTGTTTTTT. It encodes CASSIGGANTGELFF.

The chain has TRBV5-1 and TRBJ1-4; 7 bases are shared with TRBD1. The CDR3 is made up of 17 amino acids. Trimming cost V 2 bases and J 0 bases; bases outside gene matches: 7. Looked up from germline, CDR1 is SGHRS and CDR2 is YFSETQ. The CDR3 reads CASSFGTDFATNEKLFF. CDR3 DNA: TGCGCCAGCAGCTTTGGGACAGACTTTGCAACTAATGAAAAACTGTTTTTT. Variable domain in full (rest from reference TRBV5-1 and TRBJ1-4): KAGVTQTPRYLIKTRGQQVTLSCSPISGHRSVSWYQQTPGQGLQFLFEYFSETQRNKGNFPGRFSGRQFSNSRSEMNVSTLELGDSALYLCASSFGTDFATNEKLFFGSGTQLSVL.

The chain combines TRBV7-3 with TRBJ2-2; 10 nucleotides agree with TRBD1. The CDR3 has 16 amino acids. V was clipped by 2 bases and J by 7 bases; unmatched bases: 7. Germline loops: CDR1 SGHTA, CDR2 FQGTGA. The DNA of the CDR3 is TGTGCCAGCAGCTTAGGGGACAGGGGCACGGGCGGGGAGCTGTTTTTT. It yields the protein CASSLGDRGTGGELFF.

J is TRBJ1-1 and V is TRBV6-2 or TRBV6-3; tentatively, D is TRBD1 (5 bases). CDR3 length: 13 residues. The V end lost 6 bases, the J end lost 7 bases, and 15 bases lay between the germline ends. Germline CDR1 MNHEY, CDR2 SVGEGT. CDR3 region: CASSPAGVLEAFF. CDR3 bases: TGTGCCAGCAGCCCCGCGGGGGTTCTTGAAGCTTTCTTT.

The chain uses TRBV6-2 or TRBV6-3 and TRBJ2-5, with 9 bases aligning to TRBD1. V lost 4 bases to trimming and J lost 4 bases; unmatched junction nucleotides: 13. CDR1 is MNHEY, CDR2 SVGEGT, per germline. The CDR3 runs 17 residues. The DNA for the CDR3 is TGTGCCAGCAGTTGGTCTATCGGGACAGGGCAAGGAGAGACCCAGTACTTC. This codes for CASSWSIGTGQGETQYF.

This chain's CDR3 is CASSPSGLAGVQETQYF. CDR3 DNA sequence: TGTGCCAGCAGCCCTTCAGGGCTAGCGGGAGTACAAGAGACCCAGTACTTC. The chain is built from TRBV5-8 and TRBJ2-5; 10 nucleotides match TRBD2. Per the germline V gene, CDR1 is SGHTS and CDR2 is YDEGEE. Trimming cost V 4 bases and J 2 bases; bases outside gene matches: 11. The CDR3 covers 17 residues.

The V gene is TRBV5-1, the J gene TRBJ2-7, with TRBD1 identical over 9 bases. This CDR3 is built from 15 residues. The trim removed 7 bases at V and 4 bases at J, leaving 12 bases unmatched. CDR1 is SGHRS and CDR2 is YFSETQ in the germline V gene. Written as DNA, the CDR3 is TGCGCCAGCGGTCCTTGGGGACAGGGAGGGTACGAGCAGTACTTC. It translates to CASGPWGQGGYEQYF.

The chain carries TRBV10-3 and TRBJ2-7; 12 nucleotides match TRBD2. The CDR3 spans 16 residues. The trim removed 3 bases at V and 4 bases at J, leaving 7 bases unmatched. Germline values: CDR1 ENHRY, CDR2 SYGVKD. CDR3 sequence: CAISDLTSGSGYEQYF. In DNA, the CDR3 is TGTGCCATCAGTGATTTGACTAGCGGGAGTGGATACGAGCAGTACTTC.

This clone was recorded a few times. The chain links TRBV4-2 to TRBJ1-3; D unclear. With 0 bases removed from V and 8 bases from J, the gap between germline ends came to 20 bases. This CDR3 has 17 amino acids. Looked up from germline, CDR1 is LGHNA and CDR2 is YNFKEQ. DNA of the CDR3: TGTGCCAGCAGCCAAGAGGGTTCAACGGCGGCCGGATACACCATATATTTT. Protein sequence: CASSQEGSTAAGYTIYF.